The next 30 T cell receptor beta chains were all read from a single sample in a study of memory CD4+ T cells and cytomegalovirus serostatus. Sequencing used immunoSEQ multiplex PCR; TCRdb keeps in-frame clones, though not all of them. The sample has roughly 76,000 clones; under 80% are singletons. The sort gate was single viable CD3+CD4+CD8-CD45RO+ cells for memory CD4+ T cells. Sample: memory CD4+ T cells from blood. These receptors were taken from an adult in good health and CMV-seropositive.

The V call is TRBV2, the J call TRBJ2-5; no firm D call. Trimming pared 0 bases from V and 7 bases from J, leaving 12 bases between. The CDR3 totals 14 residues. The germline gives CDR1 SNHLY, CDR2 FYNNEI. CDR3 sequence: CASSEATSFGTQYF. CDR3 nucleotide sequence: TGTGCCAGCAGTGAAGCAACCTCCTTCGGGACCCAGTACTTC.

CDR3: CASSGTGRGNTIYF. CDR3 nucleotide sequence: TGTGCCAGCAGCGGGACAGGGCGAGGAAACACCATATATTTT. This chain links TRBV25-1 with TRBJ1-3; 9 bases fit TRBD1. Germline values: CDR1 MGHDK, CDR2 SYGVNS. J gave up 4 bases and V 6 bases, and 4 bases lay outside the gene matches. This CDR3 is built from 14 residues.

This clone has just one count. This chain connects TRBV21-1 to TRBJ2-1; the table calls TRBD1, which could not be checked here. TRBV21-1 is labeled a pseudogene. This CDR3 is built from 17 residues. The CDR3 protein is CASSKWGTEVTYNEQFF. For the CDR3, the DNA is TGTGCCAGCAGCAAATGGGGGACAGAGGTTACCTACAATGAGCAGTTCTTC.

The chain joins TRBV2 to TRBJ2-7; no definite D call. Germline-derived CDR1 and CDR2 are SNHLY and FYNNEI. With 4 bases removed from V and 3 bases from J, the gap between germline ends came to 7 bases. CDR3 length: 12 amino acids. Here the CDR3 reads CASSVSIYEQYF. In nucleotides, the CDR3 is TGTGCCAGCAGTGTGTCAATCTACGAGCAGTACTTC. Full variable domain (remainder filled in from reference TRBV2 and TRBJ2-7): EPEVTQTPSHQVTQMGQEVILRCVPISNHLYFYWYRQILGQKVEFLVSFYNNEISEKSEIFDDQFSVERPDGSNFTLKIRSTKLEDSAMYFCASSVSIYEQYFGPGTRLTVT.

The chain employs TRBV18 and TRBJ2-7, with D hard to call. Germline V gene sequence: CDR1 KGHSH, CDR2 LQKENI. The CDR3 covers 13 residues. With 1 base removed from V and 3 bases from J, the gap between germline ends came to 7 bases. This chain's CDR3 is CASSPHVNYEQYV. CDR3 nucleotides: TGTGCCAGCTCACCACATGTGAACTACGAGCAGTACGTC.

The chain couples TRBV9 to TRBJ2-3, with TRBD2 matching 10 bases. The V segment lost 3 bases and the J segment 4 bases; nucleotides outside the gene matches: 20. This CDR3 has 20 amino acids. The germline V gene has CDR1 SGDLS and CDR2 YYNGEE. The chain's CDR3 is CASSARGEGRSSGRSDTQYF. The CDR3 nucleotides are TGTGCCAGCAGCGCGCGGGGAGAAGGGCGAAGTAGCGGGAGGTCAGATACGCAGTATTTT.

This chain connects TRBV11-2 to TRBJ1-2; possible D gene TRBD1, 6 bases. The CDR3 runs to 12 residues. The V gene lost 6 bases and the J gene lost 6 bases, with 11 bases spanning the gap. CDR1 SGHAT and CDR2 FQNNGV come from the germline V gene. The CDR3 loop is CASSSEGDGYTF. DNA of the CDR3: TGTGCCAGCAGTTCCGAGGGGGATGGCTACACCTTC.

This clone was observed a few times. The V gene is TRBV29-1, the J gene TRBJ1-4; a weak D match, TRBD1 (6 bases). Trimming left V 5 bases short and J 6 bases short, with 7 bases between. In germline, CDR1 is SQVTM, CDR2 ANQGSEA. CDR3 length: 11 amino acids. The CDR3 DNA reads as TGCAGCGTTTCAGGGGATGAAAAACTGTTTTTT. It codes for CSVSGDEKLFF.

In this sample, this clone turned up a few times. V gene TRBV27 combines with J gene TRBJ1-1; D is perhaps TRBD1 (6 bases). Looked up from germline, CDR1 is MNHEY and CDR2 is SMNVEV (reference sequence). The CDR3 is made up of 19 amino acids. The ends were cut back, 3 bases at V and 1 base at J, with 24 bases in the middle. CDR3 in DNA: TGTGCCAGCAGTTTGCTCAGGAGAGGGGGACTCCCGGAGAACACTGAAGCTTTCTTT. Amino acid sequence: CASSLLRRGGLPENTEAFF.

The chain uses TRBV5-4 and TRBJ2-3; D gene uncertain. Trimming stripped 4 bases from V and 6 bases from J, with 21 bases between. CDR1 SGHNT and CDR2 YYREEE come from the germline V gene (reference sequence). The CDR3 totals 16 residues. CDR3 in amino acids: CASSHAGRRSGDTQYF. The DNA for the CDR3 is TGTGCCAGCAGCCATGCAGGACGGCGGAGTGGGGATACGCAGTATTTT.

This sequence joins TRBV18 and TRBJ1-4; no firm D call. The ends were cut back, 4 bases at V and 6 bases at J, with 9 bases in the middle. This CDR3 is built from 13 residues. Germline assignment: CDR1 KGHSH and CDR2 LQKENI. CDR3 amino acids: CASSLGSDEKLFF. In DNA form, the CDR3 reads TGTGCCAGCTCACTTGGGTCAGATGAAAAACTGTTTTTT.

The chain carries TRBV7-2 and TRBJ2-7; 9 bases agree with TRBD1. The CDR3 spans 15 residues. CDR1 and CDR2 from the germline V gene are SGHTA and FQGNSA. Unmatched junction bases numbered 7, after V lost 1 base and J lost 6 bases. CDR3 protein: CASSLEDRGQAEQYF. CDR3 DNA: TGTGCCAGCAGCTTAGAGGACAGGGGTCAAGCCGAGCAGTACTTC.

CDR3 coding DNA: TGTGCCAGCAGTCGGCGGCAGGGCGATACGCAGTATTTT. Protein product: CASSRRQGDTQYF. This chain uses TRBV27 with TRBJ2-3, with D tentatively TRBD1 (5 bases). The CDR3 has 13 residues. V lost 5 bases and J lost 6, with 12 bases in between. Germline lookup yields CDR1 MNHEY and CDR2 SMNVEV (reference sequence).

The rearrangement uses TRBV19 and TRBJ1-5, with D unclear. Trimming pared 7 bases from V and 2 bases from J, leaving 12 bases between. This CDR3 is 14 amino acids long. Germline values: CDR1 LNHDA, CDR2 SQIVND (reference sequence). CDR3 coding DNA: TGTGCCAGTACCGAGGGAGATCGCAATCAGCCCCAGCATTTT. Protein sequence: CASTEGDRNQPQHF.

This sequence joins TRBV27 and TRBJ2-7; 7 bases align to TRBD1. Unmatched junction bases numbered 9, after V lost 4 bases and J lost 3 bases. The CDR3 is 15 residues long. Germline V gene sequence: CDR1 MNHEY, CDR2 SMNVEV (reference sequence). In DNA, the CDR3 is TGTGCCAGCAGTTCATCCGGGACAGAAGTCTACGAGCAGTACTTC. The encoded protein is CASSSSGTEVYEQYF.

The chain joins TRBV28 to TRBJ2-1, with 9 bases fitting TRBD2. CDR1 is MDHEN and CDR2 is SYDVKM in the germline V gene. The CDR3 is 17 amino acids. V dropped 4 bases and J dropped 6; count of bases not matched to a gene: 13. The CDR3 DNA follows: TGTGCCAGCAGTTCCTTCCAACTAGCGGGCCGATCCAATGAGCAGTTCTTC. It codes for CASSSFQLAGRSNEQFF. The variable domain in full, with the rest retrieved from reference TRBV28 and TRBJ2-1, is DVKVTQSSRYLVKRTGEKVFLECVQDMDHENMFWYRQDPGLGLRLIYFSYDVKMKEKGDIPEGYSVSREKKERFSLILESASTNQTSMYLCASSSFQLAGRSNEQFFGPGTRLTVL.

The table lists this clone with a count of one. This rearrangement joins TRBV29-1 to TRBJ2-7; 8 positions match TRBD2. The CDR3 length is 16 residues. The trim removed 5 bases at V and 6 bases at J, leaving 18 bases unmatched. CDR1 is SQVTM, CDR2 ANQGSEA, per germline. CDR3 coding DNA: TGCAGCGTTCTCTTTCCCTCGGGGGGGGGCCTGAGCGAGCAGTACTTC. Amino acids: CSVLFPSGGGLSEQYF.

This clone was counted once. The V and J genes are TRBV7-2 and TRBJ1-1; the D gene is possibly TRBD1 (5 bases). Germline V CDR1 and CDR2: SGHTA, FQGNSA. The CDR3 extends over 14 amino acids. Trimming left V 3 bases short and J 3 bases short, with 11 bases between. For the CDR3, the DNA is TGTGCCAGCAGCTTGTGGCTCAGGGACACTGAAGCTTTCTTT. This encodes CASSLWLRDTEAFF.

V and J are TRBV19 and TRBJ1-1, with a tentative D call TRBD1 (5 bases). Germline values: CDR1 LNHDA, CDR2 SQIVND (reference sequence). The V end was cut by 6 bases, the J end by 5 bases, with 13 bases between. The CDR3 covers 13 residues. CDR3 sequence: CASSTGTLTEAFF. The DNA of the CDR3 is TGTGCCAGTAGCACCGGGACGTTAACTGAAGCTTTCTTT.

V usage is TRBV11-3 and J usage is TRBJ2-7, with no clear D. Germline V gene lookup returns CDR1 SGHNT and CDR2 YENEEA. CDR3 length: 13 residues. The CDR3 DNA reads as TGTGCCAGCAGCTTTAGTATCGTAGCTTTGTTTAGAGTC. Residues: CASSFSIVALFRV.

This chain uses TRBV10-2 with TRBJ1-4, with a tentative D call TRBD1 (5 bases). The germline V gene has CDR1 WSHSY and CDR2 SAAADI. V lost 6 bases and J lost 5, with 16 bases in between. There are 15 residues in the CDR3. CDR3 loop: CASRITGSPNEKLFF. The DNA of the CDR3 is TGCGCCAGCAGAATAACAGGCAGTCCAAATGAAAAACTGTTTTTT.

This chain uses TRBV30 with TRBJ1-1; D might be TRBD1 (6 bases). Trimming stripped 7 bases from V and 1 base from J, with 16 bases between. The CDR3 spans 14 residues. Per germline, CDR1 GTSNPN and CDR2 SVGIG (reference sequence). The CDR3 DNA is TGTGCCTCAATTTCCCGGGGGCCGAACACTGAAGCTTTCTTT. Protein product: CASISRGPNTEAFF. Complete variable domain (other parts from reference TRBV30 and TRBJ1-1): SQTIHQWPATLVQPVGSPLSLECTVEGTSNPNLYWYRQAAGRGLQLLFYSVGIGQISSEVPQNLSASRPQDRQFILSSKKLLLSDSGFYLCASISRGPNTEAFFGQGTRLTVV.

The chain carries TRBV7-9 and TRBJ2-2; 9 positions agree with TRBD2. Looked up from germline, CDR1 is SEHNR and CDR2 is FQNEAQ (reference sequence). This CDR3 is built from 19 residues. V lost 5 bases to trimming and J lost 0 bases; unmatched junction nucleotides: 13. CDR3 protein: CASSRSLAGSPPNTGELFF. Written as DNA, the CDR3 is TGTGCCAGCAGCCGAAGCCTAGCGGGAAGTCCCCCGAACACCGGGGAGCTGTTTTTT. Drawing the rest from reference TRBV7-9 and TRBJ2-2, the complete variable domain is DTGVSQNPRHKITKRGQNVTFRCDPISEHNRLYWYRQTLGQGPEFLTYFQNEAQLEKSRLLSDRFSAERPKGSFSTLEIQRTEQGDSAMYLCASSRSLAGSPPNTGELFFGEGSRLTVL.

The chain joins TRBV30 to TRBJ2-3; the D gene is possibly TRBD2 (5 bases). CDR1 and CDR2 (germline): GTSNPN, SVGIG (reference sequence). The CDR3 totals 14 residues. The germline V and J ends were trimmed by 0 bases and 2 bases, with 9 bases remaining between them. DNA for the CDR3: TGTGCCTGGAGTGTAGGCCTAGCCACAGATACGCAGTATTTT. It translates to CAWSVGLATDTQYF.

The genes are TRBV6-5 and TRBJ2-7, with a tentative D call TRBD2 (5 bases). This CDR3 is built from 13 residues. V lost 2 bases and J lost 1, with 6 bases in between. Germline CDR1 MNHEY, CDR2 SVGAGI. Here the CDR3 reads CASSYPGSYEQYF. The CDR3 DNA reads TGTGCCAGCAGTTACCCGGGGTCCTACGAGCAGTACTTC.

The chain links TRBV6-1 to TRBJ1-2; the D is unclear. With 1 base removed from V and 4 bases from J, the gap between germline ends came to 13 bases. CDR1 MNHNS and CDR2 SASEGT come from the germline V gene. This CDR3 region has 15 residues. DNA of the CDR3: TGTGCCAGCAGTGAAGTAAACTTTGGCAGCTATGGCTACACCTTC. This codes for CASSEVNFGSYGYTF.

The rearrangement joins TRBV7-9 to TRBJ1-2; TRBD1 agrees at 9 bases. After removal of 4 bases from V and 4 bases from J, the junction contained 4 bases not matched to a gene. The CDR3 runs 14 residues. Germline V lookup: CDR1 SEHNR, CDR2 FQNEAQ (reference sequence). Here the CDR3 DNA reads TGTGCCAGCAGCTCCCACAGGGGGCCCTATGGCTACACCTTC. Translation: CASSSHRGPYGYTF.

The rearrangement uses TRBV29-1 and TRBJ1-1; 9 bases fit TRBD1. Germline values: CDR1 SQVTM, CDR2 ANQGSEA. This CDR3 spans 14 amino acids. Germline trimming cut 4 bases from V and 1 base from J; bases unmatched to any gene: 4. This chain's CDR3 is CSVARTGANTEAFF. CDR3 sequence (DNA): TGCAGCGTTGCAAGGACAGGGGCGAACACTGAAGCTTTCTTT. The full variable domain, its missing parts supplied by reference TRBV29-1 and TRBJ1-1, is SAVISQKPSRDICQRGTSLTIQCQVDSQVTMMFWYRQQPGQSLTLIATANQGSEATYESGFVIDKFPISRPNLTFSTLTVSNMSPEDSSIYLCSVARTGANTEAFFGQGTRLTVV.

The rearrangement uses TRBV4-1 and TRBJ2-4; D unclear. The germline gives CDR1 MGHRA, CDR2 YSYEKL. V was shortened by 3 bases and J by 1 base, with 10 bases between the two germline ends. The CDR3 length is 15 residues. CDR3 protein: CASSQTNQAKNIQYF. In nucleotides, the CDR3 is TGCGCCAGCAGCCAGACCAACCAGGCCAAAAACATTCAGTACTTC.

This clone has just one count. The genes are TRBV27 and TRBJ2-2, with 7 nucleotides matching TRBD2. Germline values: CDR1 MNHEY, CDR2 SMNVEV (reference sequence). The ends lost 8 bases at V and 5 bases at J; junction bases unmatched: 8. The CDR3 runs to 14 residues. The CDR3 DNA is TGTGCCAGCCGCCGCCCTAGCGGAACCGGGGAGCTGTTTTTT. Residues: CASRRPSGTGELFF.